The 15 T cell receptor beta chains below were found in one sample sequenced in a study of shared clonotypes between healthy human individuals. Naive CD8 populations comprised CD45RO-negative cells positively selected for CCR7, excluding terminally differentiated effector memory CD45RA+ cells. Profiling relied on immunoSEQ multiplex PCR, and the TCRdb table lists in-frame clones only, not all of them. Of 1.5 million to 2.5 million clones detected, around 96% appear once; the ten largest clones hold 0.9% to 1.5%. The sequencing sample was made of naive CD8+ T cells sorted from blood. The receptor source for this set is a young man in good health.

The genes are TRBV5-4 and TRBJ1-1, with TRBD1 as a possible D gene (6 bases). The germline V gene encodes CDR1 SGHNT and CDR2 YYREEE (reference sequence). This CDR3 is built from 12 residues. V lost 5 bases, J lost 4 bases, and 9 bases lay in between. The CDR3 nucleotides are TGTGCCAGCAGGGGAGGGGGCACTGAAGCTTTCTTT. Translated, it gives CASRGGGTEAFF.

With regard to this clone: This CDR3 is also generated by other DNA sequences in the sample. The V call is TRBV5-4, the J call TRBJ2-1, with a tentative D call TRBD2 (6 bases). The CDR3 consists of 12 residues. CDR1 and CDR2 (germline): SGHNT, YYREEE (reference sequence). The V end lost 4 bases, the J end lost 7 bases, and 9 bases lay between the germline ends. The CDR3: CASSPGGNEQFF. CDR3 nucleotides: TGTGCCAGCAGCCCCGGGGGTAATGAGCAGTTCTTC.

This chain joins TRBV30 and TRBJ2-3; 8 bases are a match to TRBD2. V lost 8 bases to trimming and J lost 6 bases; unmatched junction nucleotides: 13. This CDR3 comprises 14 residues. The germline CDR1 and CDR2 sequences are GTSNPN and SVGIG (reference sequence). CDR3 coding DNA: TGTGCCCGGGGGGGGTTTAGCCGGAGGGATACGCAGTATTTT. Protein product: CARGGFSRRDTQYF.

The J gene is TRBJ2-1, the V gene TRBV9; TRBD2 agrees at 13 bases. CDR1 SGDLS and CDR2 YYNGEE come from the germline V gene. The junction had 5 bases not matched to a gene; V was cut back by 3 bases and J by 8 bases. The CDR3 sequence is 15 residues long. The CDR3 sequence: CASSAGTSGTYEQFF. CDR3 coding DNA: TGTGCCAGCAGCGCCGGGACTAGCGGGACTTATGAGCAGTTCTTC.

The gene calls are TRBV6-4 and TRBJ1-5; D gene uncertain. From germline, CDR1 is MRHNA and CDR2 SNTAGT. Trimming removed 8 bases from V and 7 bases from J, with 15 bases in between. The CDR3 consists of 13 residues. The chain's CDR3 is CASSGRVGQPQHF. In DNA form, the CDR3 reads TGTGCCAGCTCTGGGAGGGTCGGACAGCCCCAGCATTTT.

This chain uses TRBV6-5 with TRBJ1-2, with D perhaps matching TRBD1 (5 bases). Between the trimmed V and J ends, which lost 2 bases and 5 bases, there was a span of 12 bases. The CDR3 extends over 14 amino acids. Germline V gene data show CDR1 as MNHEY and CDR2 as SVGAGI. The CDR3 DNA is TGTGCCAGCAGTTACAAGGGGATCGGGTATGGCTACACCTTC. Amino acids: CASSYKGIGYGYTF.

The rearrangement links TRBV10-2 to TRBJ2-7; 7 bases fit TRBD2. CDR3 size: 13 residues. Germline V lookup: CDR1 WSHSY, CDR2 SAAADI. With V trimmed by 0 bases and J by 6 bases, 2 bases remained unmatched. The CDR3 region has the DNA TGCGCCAGCAGTGAGTCGGGAGGGCGCGAGCAGTACTTC. Its translation is CASSESGGREQYF.

This clone was picked up one time. The chain recombines TRBV4-3 with TRBJ2-4; D not resolved. Germline CDR1 reads LGHNA; CDR2 reads YSLEER. V was cut by 0 bases and J by 3 bases, with 3 bases left in between. The CDR3 runs 13 residues. DNA of the CDR3: TGCGCCAGCAGCCAAGACAGCAAAAACATTCAGTACTTC. Its protein is CASSQDSKNIQYF.

This chain links TRBV10-3 with TRBJ1-6, with a weak D call TRBD1 (5 bases). Germline CDR1 ENHRY, CDR2 SYGVKD. The CDR3 spans 15 residues. V lost 3 bases to trimming and J lost 8 bases, with 14 bases between them. The CDR3 region is CAISDGPGGDSPLHF. CDR3 coding DNA: TGTGCCATCAGTGATGGTCCCGGGGGGGATTCACCCCTCCACTTT.

The genes are TRBV9 and TRBJ2-1; 16 bases are a match to TRBD2. Trimming removed 6 bases from V and 8 bases from J; junction bases left unmatched: 11. Germline V gene lookup returns CDR1 SGDLS and CDR2 YYNGEE. The CDR3 has 17 residues. Written as DNA, the CDR3 is TGTGCCAGCAACACCCCGGGACTAGCGGGAGGGAGCTATGAGCAGTTCTTC. The encoded protein is CASNTPGLAGGSYEQFF.

Details on this clone: One end of the junction fails to match germline, which may point to a read error. The V call is TRBV7-7, the J call TRBJ1-1, with D unresolved. The CDR3 has 13 residues. Germline CDR1 SSHAT, CDR2 FNYEAQ (reference sequence). This CDR3 is CASSLGMNTEAFF. The CDR3 bases are TGTGCTAGCAGCTTAGGGATGAACACTGAAGCTTTCTTT.

V is TRBV6-6 and J is TRBJ2-3; D unclear. Germline V CDR1 and CDR2: MNHNY, SVGAGI (reference sequence). The CDR3 contains 14 residues. Deletions cut 2 bases from V and 3 bases from J, with 9 bases between. The CDR3 DNA sequence: TGTGCCAGCAGTTACCGGGTCCCTACAGATACGCAGTATTTT. Translating it yields CASSYRVPTDTQYF.

V usage is TRBV14 and J usage is TRBJ2-5, with D unclear. Deletions cut 3 bases from V and 0 bases from J, with 8 bases between. The CDR3 has 14 residues. The germline gives CDR1 SGHDN, CDR2 FVKESK. This CDR3 is CASSQALDQETQYF. Here the CDR3 DNA reads TGTGCCAGCAGCCAGGCCCTTGACCAAGAGACCCAGTACTTC. The full variable domain, completed using reference TRBV14 and TRBJ2-5, is EAGVTQFPSHSVIEKGQTVTLRCDPISGHDNLYWYRRVMGKEIKFLLHFVKESKQDESGMPNNRFLAERTGGTYSTLKVQPAELEDSGVYFCASSQALDQETQYFGPGTRLLVL.

In regard to this clone: One end of the junction does not line up with germline, which may come from a read error. The same CDR3 can be traced to other DNA sequences in this sample. The chain uses TRBV7-7 and TRBJ2-7; a possible D gene is TRBD1 (6 bases). There are 13 residues in the CDR3. Germline CDR1 is SSHAT and CDR2 is FNYEAQ (reference sequence). The chain's CDR3 is CASSLEQGYEQYF. Written as DNA, the CDR3 is TGTGCTAGCAGCCTCGAACAGGGATACGAGCAGTACTTC.

V and J are TRBV7-3 and TRBJ1-2, with 8 bases identical to TRBD1. CDR1 and CDR2 from the germline V gene are SGHTA and FQGTGA. The CDR3 consists of 13 residues. The trim removed 5 bases at V and 8 bases at J, leaving 7 bases unmatched. CDR3 sequence reads: CASSPGGAGGYTF. CDR3 DNA: TGTGCCAGCAGCCCAGGGGGCGCAGGAGGCTACACCTTC.